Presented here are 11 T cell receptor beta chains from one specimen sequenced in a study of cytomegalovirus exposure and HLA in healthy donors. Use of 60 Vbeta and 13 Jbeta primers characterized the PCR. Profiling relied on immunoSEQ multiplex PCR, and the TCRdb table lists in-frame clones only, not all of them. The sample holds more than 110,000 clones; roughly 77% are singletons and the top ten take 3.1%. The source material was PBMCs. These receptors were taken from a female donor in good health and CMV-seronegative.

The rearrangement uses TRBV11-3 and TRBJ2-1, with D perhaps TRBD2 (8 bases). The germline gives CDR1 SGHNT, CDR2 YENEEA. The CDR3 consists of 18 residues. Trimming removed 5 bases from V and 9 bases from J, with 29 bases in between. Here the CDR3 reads CASSLGRTGEGAGGEQFF. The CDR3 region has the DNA TGTGCCAGCAGCCTGGGTCGGACAGGCGAGGGCGCGGGGGGTGAGCAGTTCTTC.

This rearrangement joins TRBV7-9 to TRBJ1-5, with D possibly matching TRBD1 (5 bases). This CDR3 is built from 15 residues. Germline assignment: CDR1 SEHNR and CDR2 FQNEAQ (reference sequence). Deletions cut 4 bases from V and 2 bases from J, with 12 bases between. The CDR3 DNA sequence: TGTGCCAGCAGCTCGACAGCGGGGGGCAATCAGCCCCAGCATTTT. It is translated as CASSSTAGGNQPQHF.

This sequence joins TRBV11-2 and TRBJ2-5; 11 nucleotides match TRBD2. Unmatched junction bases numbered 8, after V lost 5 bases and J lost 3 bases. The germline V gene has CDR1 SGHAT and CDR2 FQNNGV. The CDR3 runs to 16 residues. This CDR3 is CASSLTSGRGEETQYF. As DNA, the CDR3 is TGTGCCAGCAGCCTCACTAGCGGGAGAGGGGAAGAGACCCAGTACTTC. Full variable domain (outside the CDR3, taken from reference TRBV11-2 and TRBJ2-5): EAGVAQSPRYKIIEKRQSVAFWCNPISGHATLYWYQQILGQGPKLLIQFQNNGVVDDSQLPKDRFSAERLKGVDSTLKIQPAKLEDSAVYLCASSLTSGRGEETQYFGPGTRLLVL.

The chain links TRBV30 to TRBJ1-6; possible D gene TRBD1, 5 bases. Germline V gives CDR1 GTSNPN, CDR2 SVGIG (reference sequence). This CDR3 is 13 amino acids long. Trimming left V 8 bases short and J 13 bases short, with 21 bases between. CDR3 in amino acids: CAAGTTVRTPLHF. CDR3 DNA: TGTGCCGCAGGGACTACAGTCCGTACGCCCCTCCACTTT.

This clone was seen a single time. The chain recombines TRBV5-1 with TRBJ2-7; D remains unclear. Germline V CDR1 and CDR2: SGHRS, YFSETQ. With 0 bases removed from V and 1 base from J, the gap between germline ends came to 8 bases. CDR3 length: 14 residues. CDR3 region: CASSLAVSSYEQYF. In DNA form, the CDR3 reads TGCGCCAGCAGCTTGGCCGTCAGTTCCTACGAGCAGTACTTC.

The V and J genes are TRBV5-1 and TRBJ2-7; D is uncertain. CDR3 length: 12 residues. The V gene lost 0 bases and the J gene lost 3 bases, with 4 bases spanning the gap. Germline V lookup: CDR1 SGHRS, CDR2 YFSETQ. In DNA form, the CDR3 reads TGCGCCAGCAGCTTGGACTTCTACGAGCAGTACTTC. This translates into CASSLDFYEQYF.

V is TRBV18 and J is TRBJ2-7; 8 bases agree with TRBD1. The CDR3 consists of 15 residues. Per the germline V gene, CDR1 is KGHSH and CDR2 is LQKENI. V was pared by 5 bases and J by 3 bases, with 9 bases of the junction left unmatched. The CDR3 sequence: CASSSSGQDLYEQYF. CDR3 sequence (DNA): TGTGCCAGCTCATCCTCGGGACAGGACCTCTACGAGCAGTACTTC.

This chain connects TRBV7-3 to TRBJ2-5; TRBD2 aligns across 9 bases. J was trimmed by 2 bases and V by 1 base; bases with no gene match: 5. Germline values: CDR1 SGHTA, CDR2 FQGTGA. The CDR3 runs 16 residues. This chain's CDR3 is CASSLIEAGGQETQYF. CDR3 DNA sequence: TGTGCCAGCAGCTTAATCGAAGCGGGGGGTCAAGAGACCCAGTACTTC.

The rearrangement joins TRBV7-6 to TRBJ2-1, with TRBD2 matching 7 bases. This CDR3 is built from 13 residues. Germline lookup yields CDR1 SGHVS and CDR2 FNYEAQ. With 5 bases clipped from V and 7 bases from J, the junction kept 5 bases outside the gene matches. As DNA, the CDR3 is TGTGCCAGCAGCCTCGGGAGGAGGAATGAGCAGTTCTTC. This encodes CASSLGRRNEQFF.

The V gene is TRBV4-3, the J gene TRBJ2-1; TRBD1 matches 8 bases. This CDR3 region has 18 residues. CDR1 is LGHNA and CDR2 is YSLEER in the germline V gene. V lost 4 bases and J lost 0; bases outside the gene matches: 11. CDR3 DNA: TGCGCCAGCAGCCTTGGGGGGACAGGACCAAACTCCTACAATGAGCAGTTCTTC. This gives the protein CASSLGGTGPNSYNEQFF.

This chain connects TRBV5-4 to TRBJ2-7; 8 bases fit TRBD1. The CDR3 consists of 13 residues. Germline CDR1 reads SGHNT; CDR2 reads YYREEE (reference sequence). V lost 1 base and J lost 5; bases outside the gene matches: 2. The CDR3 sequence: CASSLSRGHEQYF. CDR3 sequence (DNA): TGTGCCAGCAGCTTGTCCAGGGGGCACGAGCAGTACTTC.